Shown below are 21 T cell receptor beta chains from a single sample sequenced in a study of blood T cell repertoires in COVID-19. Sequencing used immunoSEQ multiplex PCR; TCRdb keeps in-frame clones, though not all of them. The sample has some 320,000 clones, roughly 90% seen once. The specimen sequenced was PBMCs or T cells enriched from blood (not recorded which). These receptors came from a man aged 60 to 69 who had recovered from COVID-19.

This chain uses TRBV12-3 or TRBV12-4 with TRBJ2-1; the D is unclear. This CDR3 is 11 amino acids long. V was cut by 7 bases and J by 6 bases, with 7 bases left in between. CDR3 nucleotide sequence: TGTGCCAGCATCCTGAGCAATGAGCAGTTCTTC. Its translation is CASILSNEQFF.

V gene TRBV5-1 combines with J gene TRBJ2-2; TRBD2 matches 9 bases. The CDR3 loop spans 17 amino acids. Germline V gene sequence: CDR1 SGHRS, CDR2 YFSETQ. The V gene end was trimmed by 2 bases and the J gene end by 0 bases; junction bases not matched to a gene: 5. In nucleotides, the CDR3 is TGCGCCAGCAGCTTTCGAGCGGGGGGCACGAACACCGGGGAGCTGTTTTTT. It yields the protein CASSFRAGGTNTGELFF.

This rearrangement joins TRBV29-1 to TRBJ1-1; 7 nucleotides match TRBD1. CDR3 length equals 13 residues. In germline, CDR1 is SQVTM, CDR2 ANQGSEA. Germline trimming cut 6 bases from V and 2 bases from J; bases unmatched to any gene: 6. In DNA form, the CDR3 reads TGCAGCGTGGTGACAGGGTATAACACTGAAGCTTTCTTT. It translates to CSVVTGYNTEAFF.

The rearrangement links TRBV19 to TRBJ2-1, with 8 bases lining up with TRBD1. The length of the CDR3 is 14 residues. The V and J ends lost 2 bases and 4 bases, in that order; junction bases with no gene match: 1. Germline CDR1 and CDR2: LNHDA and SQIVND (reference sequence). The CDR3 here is CASSIQGAYNEQFF. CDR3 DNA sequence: TGTGCCAGTAGTATACAGGGGGCTTACAATGAGCAGTTCTTC. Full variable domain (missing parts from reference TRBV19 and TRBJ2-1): DGGITQSPKYLFRKEGQNVTLSCEQNLNHDAMYWYRQDPGQGLRLIYYSQIVNDFQKGDIAEGYSVSREKKESFPLTVTSAQKNPTAFYLCASSIQGAYNEQFFGPGTRLTVL.

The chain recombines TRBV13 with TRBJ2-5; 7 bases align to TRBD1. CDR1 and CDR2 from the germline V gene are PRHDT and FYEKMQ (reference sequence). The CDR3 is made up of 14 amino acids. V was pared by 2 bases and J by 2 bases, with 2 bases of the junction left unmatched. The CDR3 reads CASSLRQGQETQYF. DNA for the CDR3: TGTGCCAGCAGCTTACGACAGGGACAAGAGACCCAGTACTTC.

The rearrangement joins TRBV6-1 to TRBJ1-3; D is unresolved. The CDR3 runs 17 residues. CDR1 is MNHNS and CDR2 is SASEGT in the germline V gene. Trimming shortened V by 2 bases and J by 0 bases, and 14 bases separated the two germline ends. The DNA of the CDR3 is TGTGCCAGCAGTGAAACCCTCGATCTAGTCTCTGGAAACACCATATATTTT. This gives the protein CASSETLDLVSGNTIYF.

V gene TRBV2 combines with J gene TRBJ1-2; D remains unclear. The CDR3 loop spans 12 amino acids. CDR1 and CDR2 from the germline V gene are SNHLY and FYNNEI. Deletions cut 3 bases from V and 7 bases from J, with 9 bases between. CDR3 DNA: TGTGCCAGCAGTGAGGGAGGGTTTGGCTACACCTTC. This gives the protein CASSEGGFGYTF.

The CDR3 DNA is TGCAGCGGGGGGACAGCGAACACCGGGGAGCTGTTTTTT. Translation gives CSGGTANTGELFF. J is TRBJ2-2 and V is TRBV29-1, with TRBD1 identical over 7 bases. Germline V lookup: CDR1 SQVTM, CDR2 ANQGSEA. The J segment lost 0 bases and the V segment lost 7 bases, leaving 2 bases of the junction unmatched. This CDR3 contains 13 residues.

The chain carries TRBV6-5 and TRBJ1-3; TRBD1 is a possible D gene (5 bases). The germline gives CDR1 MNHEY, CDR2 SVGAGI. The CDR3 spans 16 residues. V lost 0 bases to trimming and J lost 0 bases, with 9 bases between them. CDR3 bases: TGTGCCAGCAGTTACTCGGGGGGGTTCTCTGGAAACACCATATATTTT. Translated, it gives CASSYSGGFSGNTIYF.

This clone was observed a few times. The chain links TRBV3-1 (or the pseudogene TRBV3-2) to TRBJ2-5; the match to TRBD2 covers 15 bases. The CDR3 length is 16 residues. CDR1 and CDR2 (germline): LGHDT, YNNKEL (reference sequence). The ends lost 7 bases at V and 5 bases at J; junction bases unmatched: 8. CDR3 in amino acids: CASKLGLAGGRETQYF. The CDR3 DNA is TGTGCCAGCAAGCTGGGACTAGCGGGGGGCCGGGAGACCCAGTACTTC.

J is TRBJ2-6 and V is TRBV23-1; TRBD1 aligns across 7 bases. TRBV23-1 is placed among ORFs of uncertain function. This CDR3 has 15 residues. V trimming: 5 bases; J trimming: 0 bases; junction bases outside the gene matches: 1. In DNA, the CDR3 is TGCGCCAGCAGTGGGGACAGCTCTGGGGCCAACGTCCTGACTTTC. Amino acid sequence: CASSGDSSGANVLTF.

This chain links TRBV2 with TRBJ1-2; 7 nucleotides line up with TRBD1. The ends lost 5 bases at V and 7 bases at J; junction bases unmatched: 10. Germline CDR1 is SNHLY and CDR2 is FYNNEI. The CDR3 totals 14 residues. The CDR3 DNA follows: TGTGCCAGCAGTCCGACGACTGACAGGGCTGGCTACACCTTC. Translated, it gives CASSPTTDRAGYTF.

The CDR3 protein is CASSGGKDRIRYEQYF. In nucleotides, the CDR3 is TGTGCCAGCAGCGGAGGTAAAGACAGGATCCGCTACGAGCAGTACTTC. The chain has TRBV5-4 and TRBJ2-7, with D possibly TRBD1 on 6 matching bases. The CDR3 runs to 16 residues. The germline gives CDR1 SGHNT, CDR2 YYREEE (reference sequence). Trimming took 4 bases from V and 3 from J, leaving 20 bases between them.

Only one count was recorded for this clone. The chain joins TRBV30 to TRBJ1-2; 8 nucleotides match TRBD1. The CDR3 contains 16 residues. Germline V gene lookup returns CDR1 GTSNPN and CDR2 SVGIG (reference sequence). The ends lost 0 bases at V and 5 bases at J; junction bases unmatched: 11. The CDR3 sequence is CAWSVVRDRPYYGYTF. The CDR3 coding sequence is TGTGCCTGGAGTGTAGTGCGGGACAGGCCTTATTATGGCTACACCTTC.

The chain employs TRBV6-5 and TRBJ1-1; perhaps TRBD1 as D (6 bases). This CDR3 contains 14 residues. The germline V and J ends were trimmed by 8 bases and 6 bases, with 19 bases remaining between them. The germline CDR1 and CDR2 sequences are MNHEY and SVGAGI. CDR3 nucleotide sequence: TGTGCCAGCTCCGACGGGACATCCGGCGCTGAAGCTTTCTTT. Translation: CASSDGTSGAEAFF.

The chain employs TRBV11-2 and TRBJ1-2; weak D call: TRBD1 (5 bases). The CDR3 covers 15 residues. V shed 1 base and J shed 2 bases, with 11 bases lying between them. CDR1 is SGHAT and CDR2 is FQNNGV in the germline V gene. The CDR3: CASSLVPRANYGYTF. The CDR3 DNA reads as TGTGCCAGCAGCTTAGTCCCCAGGGCGAACTATGGCTACACCTTC.

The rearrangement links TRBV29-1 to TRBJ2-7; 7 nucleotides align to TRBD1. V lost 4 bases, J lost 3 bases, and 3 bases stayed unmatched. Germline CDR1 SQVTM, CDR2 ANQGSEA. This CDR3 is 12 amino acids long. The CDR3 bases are TGCAGCGTTGGACAGGGTTACTACGAGCAGTACTTC. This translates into CSVGQGYYEQYF.

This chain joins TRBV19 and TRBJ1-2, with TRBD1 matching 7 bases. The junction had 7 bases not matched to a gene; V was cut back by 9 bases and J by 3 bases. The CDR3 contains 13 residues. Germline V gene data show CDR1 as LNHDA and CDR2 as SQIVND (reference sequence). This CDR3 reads CASKQQGDYGYTF. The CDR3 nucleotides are TGTGCCAGCAAGCAGCAGGGGGACTATGGCTACACCTTC.

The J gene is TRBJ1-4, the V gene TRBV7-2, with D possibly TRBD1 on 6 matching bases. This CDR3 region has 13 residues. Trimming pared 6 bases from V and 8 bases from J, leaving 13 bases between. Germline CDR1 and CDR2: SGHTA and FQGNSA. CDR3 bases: TGTGCCAGCAGAAACAGGGTACGGGAAAAACTGTTTTTT. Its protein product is CASRNRVREKLFF. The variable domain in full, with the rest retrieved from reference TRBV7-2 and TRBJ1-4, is GAGVSQSPSNKVTEKGKDVELRCDPISGHTALYWYRQSLGQGLEFLIYFQGNSAPDKSGLPSDRFSAERTGGSVSTLTIQRTQQEDSAVYLCASRNRVREKLFFGSGTQLSVL.

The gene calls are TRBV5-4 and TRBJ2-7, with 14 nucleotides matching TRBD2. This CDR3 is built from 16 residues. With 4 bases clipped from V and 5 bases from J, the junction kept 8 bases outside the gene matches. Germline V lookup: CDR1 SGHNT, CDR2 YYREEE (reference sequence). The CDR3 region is CASSPTGTSGRDEQYF. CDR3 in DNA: TGTGCCAGCAGCCCGACCGGGACTAGCGGGAGAGACGAGCAGTACTTC.

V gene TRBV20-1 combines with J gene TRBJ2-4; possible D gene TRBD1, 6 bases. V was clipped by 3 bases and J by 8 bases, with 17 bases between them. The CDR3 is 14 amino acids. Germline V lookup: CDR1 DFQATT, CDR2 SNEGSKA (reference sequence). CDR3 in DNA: TGCAGTGCTAGTGGGGGACAACTGAGGGACATTCAGTACTTC. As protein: CSASGGQLRDIQYF.